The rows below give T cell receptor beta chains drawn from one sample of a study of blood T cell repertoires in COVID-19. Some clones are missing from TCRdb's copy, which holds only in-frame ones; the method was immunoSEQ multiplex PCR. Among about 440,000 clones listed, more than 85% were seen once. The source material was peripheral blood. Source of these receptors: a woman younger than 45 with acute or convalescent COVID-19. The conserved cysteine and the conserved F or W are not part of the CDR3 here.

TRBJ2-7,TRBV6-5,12,ASSYFSAGGVQY
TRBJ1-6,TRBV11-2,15,ASSSAWEGRIDSPLH
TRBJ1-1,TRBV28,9,ASFQGSEAF
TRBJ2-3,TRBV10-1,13,ASREGNRETDTQY
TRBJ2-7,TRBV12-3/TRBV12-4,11,ASSRDRGDEQY
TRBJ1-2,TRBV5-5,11,ASSHRQGGGYT
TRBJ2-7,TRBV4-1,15,ASSQDERDRGTYEQY
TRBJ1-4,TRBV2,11,ASGDLAGEKLF
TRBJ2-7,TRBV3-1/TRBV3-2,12,ASGVRDRASEQY
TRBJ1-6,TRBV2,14,ASSELGAELNSPLH
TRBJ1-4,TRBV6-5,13,ASSLLTGSNEKLF
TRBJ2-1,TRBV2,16,ASSTTRLAGGPYNEQF
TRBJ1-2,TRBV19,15,ASSGLVSDISNYGYT
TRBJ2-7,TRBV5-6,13,ASSPGTGRSYEQY
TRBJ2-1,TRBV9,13,ASSAGQGGYNEQF
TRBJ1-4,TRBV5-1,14,ASSLAEGATNEKLF
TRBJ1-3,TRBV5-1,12,ASSPDISGNTIY
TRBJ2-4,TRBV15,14,ATSRLSEIAKNIQY
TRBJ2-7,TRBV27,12,ASSPTGRLDEQY
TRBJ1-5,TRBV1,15,TSSQDSQRNSNQPQH
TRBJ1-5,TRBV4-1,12,ASSQDRGWRPQH
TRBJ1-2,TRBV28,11,ASSRFRQYGYT
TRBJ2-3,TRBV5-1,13,ASSERGGSTDTQY
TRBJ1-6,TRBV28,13,ASSDGQAVYSPLH
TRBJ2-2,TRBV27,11,ASSFSRGGELF
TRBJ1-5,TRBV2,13,ASSRDTLSNQPQH
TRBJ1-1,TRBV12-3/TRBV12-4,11,ASKRVGGTEAF
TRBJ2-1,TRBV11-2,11,ASSDSTWNEQF
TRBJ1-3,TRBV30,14,AWSFRDRNSGNTIY
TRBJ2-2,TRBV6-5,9,ASFSGGELF
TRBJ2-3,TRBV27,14,ASSLSRQRVADTQY
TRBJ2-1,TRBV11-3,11,ASSLASTNEQF
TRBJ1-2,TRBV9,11,ASRRDKGYGYT
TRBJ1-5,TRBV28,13,ASSLLTGLGQPQH
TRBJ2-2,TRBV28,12,ASSPHDKEWELF
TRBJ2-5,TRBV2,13,ASSEAGLAWETQY
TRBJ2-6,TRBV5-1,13,ASSLAVSGANVLT
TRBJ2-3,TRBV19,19,ASSMAGVDGAGKSSTDTQY
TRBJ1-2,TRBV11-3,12,ASSTHRGGYGYT
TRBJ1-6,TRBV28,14,ASSAPGQVYNSPLH
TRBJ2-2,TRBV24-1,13,ATSDGPTPTGELF
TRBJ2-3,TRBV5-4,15,ASSFRGGAEPTDTQY
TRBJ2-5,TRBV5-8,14,ASSFDRALGEETQY
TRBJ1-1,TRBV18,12,ASSLNRGNTEAF
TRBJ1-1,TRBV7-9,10,ASSEMNTEAF
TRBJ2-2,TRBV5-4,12,ASSPGQGTGELF
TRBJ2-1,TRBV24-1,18,ATSDLGIPGQGHSYNEQF
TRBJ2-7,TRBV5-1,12,ASRASGTPYEQY